This paragraph reports one TCR beta chain. Measured with immunoSEQ multiplex PCR; TCRdb has only the in-frame clones, and not every one. The sample lists hundreds of thousands of clones, 65% to 85% occurring once. This specimen belongs to a study of blood T cell repertoires in COVID-19. Whole-study context: From the United States, Italy and Spain came samples of acute and convalescent COVID-19. Nucleic acid was either cDNA or gDNA, and it came from T cells, B-cell-depleted T cells, or PBMCs.

The receptor's source is a woman older than 75 with acute or convalescent COVID-19. The sequenced material came from peripheral blood.

The CDR3 DNA follows: TGTGCCAGTAGTAGCCGGAAGACTAGCGGGGATACGCAGTATTTT. Translation: CASSSRKTSGDTQYF. The V gene is TRBV19, the J gene TRBJ2-3; TRBD2 aligns across 10 bases. The CDR3 loop spans 15 amino acids. Per germline, CDR1 LNHDA and CDR2 SQIVND (reference sequence). The ends lost 4 bases at V and 6 bases at J; junction bases unmatched: 7. The variable domain in full, with the rest retrieved from reference TRBV19 and TRBJ2-3, is DGGITQSPKYLFRKEGQNVTLSCEQNLNHDAMYWYRQDPGQGLRLIYYSQIVNDFQKGDIAEGYSVSREKKESFPLTVTSAQKNPTAFYLCASSSRKTSGDTQYFGPGTRLTVL.